This TCR beta chain was identified during a study of cytomegalovirus exposure and HLA in healthy donors. Primers for the PCR totalled 60 Vbeta and 13 Jbeta. The data were produced by immunoSEQ multiplex PCR, yet TCRdb's version contains in-frame clones alone and is incomplete. The sample contains about 200,000 clones, just under 70% of which appear only once. The sequence derives from a man aged 40-49 years in good health and CMV-seropositive. The sequenced sample was PBMCs.

The CDR3 DNA reads as TGCGCCAGCAGCTTCGGAGACAGCCCCGTTGGTACGCAGTATTTT. This codes for CASSFGDSPVGTQYF. The chain links TRBV5-1 to TRBJ2-3, with a possible D match to TRBD1 (5 bases). The V gene lost 2 bases and the J gene lost 8 bases, with 18 bases spanning the gap. Per germline, CDR1 SGHRS and CDR2 YFSETQ. The CDR3 loop spans 15 amino acids.